This T cell receptor (beta chain) was documented in a study of cytomegalovirus exposure and HLA in healthy donors. Study-wide findings and caveats: In a later analysis, HLA-associated beta chains showed higher expansion and lower generation probabilities than comparable chains.

PCR was performed using 60 Vbeta and 13 Jbeta primers. Only in-frame clones appear in the TCRdb table, and some are missing; sequencing was by immunoSEQ multiplex PCR. The sample lists under 150,000 clones, about 84% occurring once. The CDR3 totals 13 residues. Per the germline V gene, CDR1 is SQVTM and CDR2 is ANQGSEA. V lost 4 bases and J 2 bases, leaving 11 bases between the germline ends. Details on this clone: Its target is unknown.

Sequencing was carried out using PBMCs. The chain couples TRBV29-1 to TRBJ1-2, with D perhaps matching TRBD1 (5 bases). The sequence derives from a woman between 40 and 55 years old in good health and CMV-seropositive. The CDR3 sequence: CSVGSSGNYGYTF. In DNA, the CDR3 is TGCAGCGTTGGGTCGTCAGGGAACTATGGCTACACCTTC.